This T cell receptor beta chain came from a study of T cell clones after liver transplantation. The CDR3 has 16 amino acids. Germline trimming cut 2 bases from V and 3 bases from J; bases unmatched to any gene: 7. Per the germline V gene, CDR1 is SNHLY and CDR2 is FYNNEI. The table came from immunoSEQ multiplex PCR; TCRdb's copy has only in-frame clones and leaves some out. In the table there are fewer than 110,000 clones, around 80% of which are singletons. The material sequenced was CD4+ T cells from blood, taken approximately 43 months after liver transplant. V gene TRBV2 combines with J gene TRBJ1-3, with 7 bases aligning to TRBD1. The TCR originated in a human patient who received a liver transplant. T cells may partly derive from the graft donor. CDR3 region: CASSETGVVVGNTIYF. The DNA of the CDR3 is TGTGCCAGCAGTGAAACAGGGGTGGTCGTTGGAAACACCATATATTTT.